Listed below are T cell receptor beta chains from one sample, sequenced in a study of blood T cell repertoires in COVID-19. Repertoires were generated with immunoSEQ multiplex PCR, while TCRdb's copy carries only in-frame clones and drops some. The table includes hundreds of thousands of clones, roughly nine tenths detected once. Sequencing was done on a sample of PBMCs or T cells enriched from blood (not recorded which). Receptors originate from a woman aged 18-29 years who had recovered from COVID-19. Both conserved end residues are part of each CDR3. A D gene is named only where the DNA matches it firmly. Clone size is shown for a subset of rows, as once, few, many or a class of expanded clone.

clone_size,j_call,v_call,d_call,cdr3_aa,cdr3_nt
once,TRBJ2-6,TRBV5-1,.,CASSPPDTWANVLTF,TGCGCCAGCAGCCCCCCGGACACCTGGGCCAACGTCCTGACTTTC
.,TRBJ1-5,TRBV6-5,TRBD1,CASRDNRGVQPQHF,TGTGCCAGCAGGGATAACAGGGGTGTTCAGCCCCAGCATTTT
.,TRBJ2-7,TRBV21-1,.,CARRIYEQYF,TGTGCCAGGAGAATCTACGAGCAGTACTTC
.,TRBJ1-2,TRBV28,.,CASSSLVGYTF,TGTGCCAGCAGTTCCCTCGTTGGCTACACCTTC
medium-sized,TRBJ2-3,TRBV6-4,TRBD2,CASSASTSGTDTQYF,TGTGCCAGCAGTGCCTCAACTAGCGGCACAGATACGCAGTATTTT
once,TRBJ1-1,TRBV6-6,.,CASSSHNEGTEAFF,TGTGCCAGCAGTTCTCACAACGAGGGAACTGAAGCTTTCTTT
.,TRBJ1-5,TRBV28,.,CASSLPWGINNQPQHF,TGTGCCAGCAGTTTACCCTGGGGCATTAACAATCAGCCCCAGCATTTT
.,TRBJ2-7,TRBV19,.,CASAAGAPHPPYEQYF,TGTGCCAGTGCGGCGGGGGCCCCACACCCTCCCTACGAGCAGTACTTC
.,TRBJ1-5,TRBV28,TRBD1,CASSQFDGQGAKPQHF,TGTGCCAGCAGTCAATTCGATGGACAGGGGGCTAAGCCCCAGCATTTT
.,TRBJ1-2,TRBV7-9,.,CASSLEPRLLYGYTF,TGTGCCAGCAGCTTAGAACCCCGACTGCTCTATGGCTACACCTTC
few,TRBJ1-2,TRBV12-3/TRBV12-4,TRBD1,CASSLWDSAGYTF,TGTGCCAGCAGTTTGTGGGACAGCGCTGGCTACACCTTC
.,TRBJ1-2,TRBV19,.,CASSIDRGWGDDGYTF,TGTGCCAGTAGTATAGATCGAGGTTGGGGGGATGATGGCTACACCTTC
.,TRBJ2-7,TRBV9,TRBD2,CASSVGLAFEQYF,TGTGCCAGCAGCGTCGGACTAGCCTTCGAGCAGTACTTC
.,TRBJ2-3,TRBV27,.,CASSPRDRSDTQYF,TGTGCCAGCAGCCCCCGAGACAGATCAGATACGCAGTATTTT
.,TRBJ2-5,TRBV5-5,.,CASSRTQGSETQYF,TGTGCCAGCAGCCGCACACAGGGTAGTGAGACCCAGTACTTC
.,TRBJ1-1,TRBV3-1/TRBV3-2,TRBD1,CASSHRGDSNTEAFF,TGTGCCAGCAGCCATAGAGGGGACAGCAACACTGAAGCTTTCTTT
.,TRBJ2-1,TRBV6-5,TRBD2,CASSYSAGSNYNEQFF,TGTGCCAGCAGTTACTCAGCGGGGAGCAACTACAATGAGCAGTTCTTC
.,TRBJ1-5,TRBV19,.,CASSIGTGTPLNQPQHF,TGTGCCAGTAGTATAGGGACCGGGACACCCCTTAATCAGCCCCAGCATTTT
once,TRBJ1-6,TRBV19,.,CASSSQYNSPLHF,TGTGCCAGTAGTAGTCAGTATAATTCACCCCTCCACTTT
.,TRBJ2-1,TRBV6-5,TRBD2,CASSRGGGYNEQFF,TGTGCCAGCAGTCGGGGCGGGGGGTACAATGAGCAGTTCTTC
.,TRBJ2-5,TRBV5-1,.,CASSWDSQETQYF,TGCGCCAGCAGTTGGGACTCTCAAGAGACCCAGTACTTC
few,TRBJ1-4,TRBV6-4,.,CASSDKGEGGEKLFF,TGTGCCAGCAGTGACAAGGGGGAAGGAGGTGAAAAACTGTTTTTT
.,TRBJ1-2,TRBV28,.,CASSLRDSHGGYTF,TGTGCCAGCAGTTTAAGAGACTCTCATGGGGGCTACACCTTC
.,TRBJ1-1,TRBV28,TRBD1,CASSLTGGNTEAFF,TGTGCCAGCAGTTTGACAGGGGGGAACACTGAAGCTTTCTTT
.,TRBJ2-1,TRBV19,TRBD2,CASTPPSGGLQYNEQFF,TGTGCCAGTACCCCCCCTAGCGGGGGCCTTCAATACAATGAGCAGTTCTTC
.,TRBJ2-5,TRBV7-3,TRBD2,CASSLSGGGGAAETQYF,TGTGCCAGCAGCTTAAGTGGCGGCGGGGGGGCCGCGGAGACCCAGTACTTC
few,TRBJ2-1,TRBV6-5,TRBD2,CASSPSGVYNEQFF,TGTGCCAGCAGCCCCAGCGGGGTCTACAATGAGCAGTTCTTC
.,TRBJ2-5,TRBV5-1,TRBD2,CASSRIGTRGEETQYF,TGCGCCAGCAGCCGAATAGGGACTAGAGGGGAAGAGACCCAGTACTTC
.,TRBJ1-1,TRBV27,TRBD1,CASSRDRDTEAFF,TGTGCCAGCAGTCGGGACAGGGACACTGAAGCTTTCTTT
.,TRBJ1-1,TRBV12-3/TRBV12-4,.,CASSRIATEAFF,TGTGCCAGCAGTCGCATAGCGACTGAAGCTTTCTTT
.,TRBJ2-7,TRBV15,.,CATGQGSTYEQYF,TGTGCCACCGGGCAGGGCAGTACCTACGAGCAGTACTTC
.,TRBJ2-1,TRBV19,.,CASSSGRGRGGPSSYNEQFF,TGTGCCAGTAGTAGTGGCAGGGGGCGGGGGGGCCCGAGCTCCTACAATGAGCAGTTCTTC
.,TRBJ1-2,TRBV7-9,TRBD1,CASINLGFRDRKDYGYTF,TGTGCCAGCATTAACTTGGGTTTCCGGGACAGAAAAGACTATGGCTACACCTTC